This T cell receptor beta chain derives from a study of OX40 agonist ivuxolimab in advanced cancers. Study-wide context: At 0.01 to 10 mg/kg, ivuxolimab was administered intravenously to patients every 2 weeks. Patients achieving partial responses numbered three: one hepatocellular carcinoma case and two cutaneous melanoma cases. Males comprised about 78% of the group, whose mean age was about 60 years (range 23 to 79).

Study outcomes and limitations: At 0.1 to 3.0 mg/kg, clonal expansion of CD4+ and CD8+ blood T cells had occurred by week 6.

This CDR3 is built from 15 residues. The germline V and J ends were trimmed by 3 bases and 4 bases, with 14 bases remaining between them. Germline V gives CDR1 KGHSH, CDR2 LQKENI. Clones were sequenced by immunoSEQ multiplex PCR, and TCRdb holds only the in-frame ones, with some missing. Among roughly 70,000 clones listed, roughly four fifths were seen once. In its sample, this clone was seen a few times. Antigen specificity is unknown. The chain joins TRBV18 to TRBJ2-3; either TRBD1 or TRBD2 may fit D (5 bases each). This receptor was identified in an adult with an advanced solid tumor such as melanoma, head and neck, liver or kidney cancer. Sequences were derived from CD4+ or CD8+ T cells sorted from blood, sampled in a trial of the OX40 agonist ivuxolimab. As DNA, the CDR3 is TGTGCCAGCTCACCCCAGGGACCCGCCCCAGATACGCAGTATTTT. The encoded protein is CASSPQGPAPDTQYF.